The table lists the clone carrying this T cell receptor (beta chain) with a few counts. The antigen is unknown. This entry comes from a study of radiation and T cells in renal cell carcinoma. Overall study findings and caveats: Dominant CDR3 motifs were more common in irradiated tumors than controls. Tumor samples were small regions of around 0.91 g. Compared with controls, irradiated tumors showed greater TCR clonality.

Germline V lookup: CDR1 SGHTA, CDR2 FQGNSA. V dropped 5 bases and J dropped 5 bases, with 12 bases sitting between them. CDR3 length: 13 residues. The table came from immunoSEQ multiplex PCR; TCRdb's copy has only in-frame clones and leaves some out. This table holds about 10,000 clones, around 56% found once. Stated treatment: treatment-naive control, cytoreductive nephrectomy. This renal cell carcinoma was of the clear cell type. The origin of this receptor is a man in his forties with renal cell carcinoma. The source was tumor tissue, collected from a patient whose treatment was nephrectomy without radiotherapy. This chain links TRBV7-2 with TRBJ1-1; D is perhaps TRBD1 (5 bases). The CDR3 spells CASSPRGITEAFF. CDR3 coding DNA: TGTGCCAGCAGCCCACGGGGGATAACTGAAGCTTTCTTT.